Given below is one TCR beta chain in context. This CDR3 has 14 residues. The V gene's germline CDR1 is SGHRS and CDR2 YFSETQ. Trimming stripped 0 bases from V and 5 bases from J, with 9 bases between. TCRdb independently ran MiXCR on the 5' RACE reads; one entry per CDR3 protein. Among roughly 20,000 distinct CDR3 sequences listed, about 29% were seen once. This TCR was sampled from a female donor with breast cancer. Sequencing was performed on tumor-infiltrating naive CD4+ T cells sorted from the breast tumor. As for subset: naive CD4+ T cells, CD4+CD45RA+CD25-. This chain connects TRBV5-1 to TRBJ2-1; weak D call: TRBD2 (5 bases). Written as DNA, the CDR3 is TGCGCCAGCAGCTTGGGTGGACTTAACAATGAGCAGTTCTTC. It is translated as CASSLGGLNNEQFF.